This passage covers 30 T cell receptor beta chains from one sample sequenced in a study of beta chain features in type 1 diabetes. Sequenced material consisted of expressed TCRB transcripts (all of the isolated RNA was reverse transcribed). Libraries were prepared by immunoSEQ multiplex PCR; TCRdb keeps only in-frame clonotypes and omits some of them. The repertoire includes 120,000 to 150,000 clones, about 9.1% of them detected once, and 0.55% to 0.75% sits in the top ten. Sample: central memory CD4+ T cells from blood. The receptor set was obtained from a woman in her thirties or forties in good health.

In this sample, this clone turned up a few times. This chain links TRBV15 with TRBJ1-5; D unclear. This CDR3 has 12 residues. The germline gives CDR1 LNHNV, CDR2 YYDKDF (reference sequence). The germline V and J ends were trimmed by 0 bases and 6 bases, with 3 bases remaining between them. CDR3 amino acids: CATSRESQPQHF. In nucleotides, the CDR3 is TGTGCCACCAGCAGAGAGAGTCAGCCCCAGCATTTT.

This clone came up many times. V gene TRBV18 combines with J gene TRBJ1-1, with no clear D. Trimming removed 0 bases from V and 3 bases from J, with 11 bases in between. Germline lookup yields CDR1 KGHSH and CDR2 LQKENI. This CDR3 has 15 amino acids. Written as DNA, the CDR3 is TGTGCCAGCTCACCACCCATGCGGGCGGACACTGAAGCTTTCTTT. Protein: CASSPPMRADTEAFF.

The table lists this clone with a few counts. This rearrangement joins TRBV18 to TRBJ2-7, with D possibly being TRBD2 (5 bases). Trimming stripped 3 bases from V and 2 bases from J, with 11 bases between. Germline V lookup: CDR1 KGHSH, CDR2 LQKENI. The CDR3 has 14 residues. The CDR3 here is CASSPRGRPYEQYF. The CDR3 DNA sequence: TGTGCCAGCTCACCCCGAGGGCGGCCCTACGAGCAGTACTTC. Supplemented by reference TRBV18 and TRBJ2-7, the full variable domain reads NAGVMQNPRHLVRRRGQEARLRCSPMKGHSHVYWYRQLPEEGLKFMVYLQKENIIDESGMPKERFSAEFPKEGPSILRIQQVVRGDSAAYFCASSPRGRPYEQYFGPGTRLTVT.

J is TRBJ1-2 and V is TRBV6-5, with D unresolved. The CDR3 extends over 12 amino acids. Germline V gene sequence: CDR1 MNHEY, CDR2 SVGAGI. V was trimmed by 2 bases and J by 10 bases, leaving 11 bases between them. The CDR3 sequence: CASSYGQNYYTF. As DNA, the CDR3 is TGTGCCAGCAGTTACGGGCAGAATTACTACACCTTC.

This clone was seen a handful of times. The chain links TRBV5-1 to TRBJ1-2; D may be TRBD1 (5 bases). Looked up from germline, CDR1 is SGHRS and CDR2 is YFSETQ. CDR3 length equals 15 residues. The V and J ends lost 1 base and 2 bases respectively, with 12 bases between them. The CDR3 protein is CASSLQAGENYGYTF. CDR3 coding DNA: TGCGCCAGCAGCTTGCAGGCGGGGGAGAACTATGGCTACACCTTC.

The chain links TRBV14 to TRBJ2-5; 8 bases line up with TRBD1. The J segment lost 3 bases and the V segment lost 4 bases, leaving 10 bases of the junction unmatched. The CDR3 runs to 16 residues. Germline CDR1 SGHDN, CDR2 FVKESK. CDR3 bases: TGTGCCAGCAGCCGCAGGATACCGGGACAGGAAGAGACCCAGTACTTC. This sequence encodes CASSRRIPGQEETQYF.

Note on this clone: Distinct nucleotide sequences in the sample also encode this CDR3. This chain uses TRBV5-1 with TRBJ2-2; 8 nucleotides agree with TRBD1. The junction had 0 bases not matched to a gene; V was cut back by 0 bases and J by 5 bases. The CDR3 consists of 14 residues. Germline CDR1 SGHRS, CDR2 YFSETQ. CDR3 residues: CASSLGQGTGELFF. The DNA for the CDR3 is TGCGCCAGCAGCTTGGGACAGGGGACCGGGGAGCTGTTTTTT.

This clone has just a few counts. The CDR3 spells CASSQGAVGNQPQHF. The CDR3 DNA sequence: TGTGCCAGCTCACAGGGGGCGGTCGGCAATCAGCCCCAGCATTTT. The chain is built from TRBV18 and TRBJ1-5; 7 bases agree with TRBD1. Germline V gene sequence: CDR1 KGHSH, CDR2 LQKENI. This CDR3 has 15 residues. V lost 4 bases to trimming and J lost 2 bases; unmatched junction nucleotides: 5.

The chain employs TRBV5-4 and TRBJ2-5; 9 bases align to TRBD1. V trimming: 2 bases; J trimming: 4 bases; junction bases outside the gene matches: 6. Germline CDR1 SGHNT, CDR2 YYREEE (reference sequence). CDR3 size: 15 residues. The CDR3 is CASSFRQGVGETQYF. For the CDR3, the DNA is TGTGCCAGCAGCTTCAGACAGGGGGTGGGAGAGACCCAGTACTTC.

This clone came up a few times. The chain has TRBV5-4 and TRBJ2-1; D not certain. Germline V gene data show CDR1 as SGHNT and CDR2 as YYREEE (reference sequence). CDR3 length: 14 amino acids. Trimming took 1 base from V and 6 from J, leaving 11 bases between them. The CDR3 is CASSLPSEGNEQFF. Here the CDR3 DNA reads TGTGCCAGCAGCTTGCCTAGTGAAGGCAATGAGCAGTTCTTC.

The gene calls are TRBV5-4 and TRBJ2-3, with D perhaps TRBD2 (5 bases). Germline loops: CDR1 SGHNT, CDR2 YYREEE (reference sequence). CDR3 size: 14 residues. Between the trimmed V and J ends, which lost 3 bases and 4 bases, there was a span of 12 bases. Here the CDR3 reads CASSWGRGPDTQYF. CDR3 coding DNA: TGTGCCAGCAGCTGGGGTCGGGGTCCAGATACGCAGTATTTT.

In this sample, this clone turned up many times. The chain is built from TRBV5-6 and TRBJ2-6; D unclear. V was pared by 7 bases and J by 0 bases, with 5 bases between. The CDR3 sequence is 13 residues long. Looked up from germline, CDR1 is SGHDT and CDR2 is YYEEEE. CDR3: CASLSSGANVLTF. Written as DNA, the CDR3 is TGTGCCAGCCTCAGCTCTGGGGCCAACGTCCTGACTTTC.

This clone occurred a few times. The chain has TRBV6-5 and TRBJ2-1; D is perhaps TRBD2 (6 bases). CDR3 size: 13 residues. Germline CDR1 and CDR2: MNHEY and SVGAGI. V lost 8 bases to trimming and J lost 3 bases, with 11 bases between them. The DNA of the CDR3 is TGTGCCAGCTCGGGGGAAGGCTACAATGAGCAGTTCTTC. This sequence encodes CASSGEGYNEQFF.

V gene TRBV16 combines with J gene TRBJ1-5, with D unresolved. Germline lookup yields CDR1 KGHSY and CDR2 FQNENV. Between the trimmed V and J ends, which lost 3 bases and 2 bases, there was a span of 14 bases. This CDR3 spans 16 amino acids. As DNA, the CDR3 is TGTGCCAGCAGCCACCAACGAAACGGTCGCAATCAGCCCCAGCATTTT. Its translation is CASSHQRNGRNQPQHF.

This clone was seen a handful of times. CDR3 sequence (DNA): TGTGCCAGCAGCACGGGGACTACAGGTGAAGCTTTCTTT. It specifies CASSTGTTGEAFF. This chain connects TRBV11-2 to TRBJ1-1, with D perhaps matching TRBD1 (5 bases). Germline V lookup: CDR1 SGHAT, CDR2 FQNNGV. Trimming took off 5 bases at V and 7 bases at J, with 14 bases between the two ends. The CDR3 contains 13 residues. The full variable domain, its missing parts supplied by reference TRBV11-2 and TRBJ1-1, is EAGVAQSPRYKIIEKRQSVAFWCNPISGHATLYWYQQILGQGPKLLIQFQNNGVVDDSQLPKDRFSAERLKGVDSTLKIQPAKLEDSAVYLCASSTGTTGEAFFGQGTRLTVV.

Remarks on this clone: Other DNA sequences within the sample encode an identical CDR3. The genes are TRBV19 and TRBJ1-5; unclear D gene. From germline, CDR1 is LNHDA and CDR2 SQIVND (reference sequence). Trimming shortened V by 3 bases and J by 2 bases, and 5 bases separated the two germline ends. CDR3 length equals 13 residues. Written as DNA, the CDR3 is TGTGCCAGTAGTATTTTAGGCAATCAGCCCCAGCATTTT. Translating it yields CASSILGNQPQHF.

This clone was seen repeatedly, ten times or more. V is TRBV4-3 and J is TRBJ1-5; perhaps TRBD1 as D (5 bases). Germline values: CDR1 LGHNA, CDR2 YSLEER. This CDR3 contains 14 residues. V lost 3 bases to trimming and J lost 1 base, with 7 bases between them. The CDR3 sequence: CASSHAGSNQPQHF. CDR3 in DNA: TGCGCCAGCAGCCATGCAGGGAGCAATCAGCCCCAGCATTTT.

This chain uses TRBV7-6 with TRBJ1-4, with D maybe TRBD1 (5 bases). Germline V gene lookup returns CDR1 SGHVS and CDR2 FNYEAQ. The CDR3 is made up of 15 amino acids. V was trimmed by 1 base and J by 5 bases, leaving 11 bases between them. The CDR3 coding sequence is TGTGCCAGCAGCTTAGGTCAGGGATGGAATGAAAAACTGTTTTTT. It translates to CASSLGQGWNEKLFF.

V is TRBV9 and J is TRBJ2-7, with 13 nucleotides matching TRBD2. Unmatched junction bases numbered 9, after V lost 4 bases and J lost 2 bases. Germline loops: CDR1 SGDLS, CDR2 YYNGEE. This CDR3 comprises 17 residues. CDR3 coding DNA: TGTGCCAGCAGCCCAGGGACTAGCGGGGTCAGGACCTACGAGCAGTACTTC. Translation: CASSPGTSGVRTYEQYF.

The CDR3 here is CASSGDRGEETQYF. Here the CDR3 DNA reads TGTGCCAGCAGCGGAGACAGGGGCGAAGAGACCCAGTACTTC. V is TRBV7-2 and J is TRBJ2-5; 8 nucleotides line up with TRBD1. This CDR3 has 14 residues. V dropped 5 bases and J dropped 3; count of bases not matched to a gene: 5. Germline-derived CDR1 and CDR2 are SGHTA and FQGNSA.

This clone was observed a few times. Here the CDR3 reads CASSTRTGGTEAFF. In DNA, the CDR3 is TGCGCCAGCAGTACCCGGACAGGGGGCACTGAAGCTTTCTTT. The rearrangement joins TRBV23-1 to TRBJ1-1; 10 nucleotides match TRBD1. TRBV23-1 is an ORF for which the function is uncertain. V lost 5 bases and J lost 4; bases outside the gene matches: 4. This CDR3 spans 14 amino acids.

The CDR3 region has the DNA TGCGCCAGCAGCCAAGGGACCAGGGGGCAGGGAACAGATACGCAGTATTTT. Residues: CASSQGTRGQGTDTQYF. V is TRBV4-3 and J is TRBJ2-3; 8 bases are a match to TRBD1. The CDR3 covers 17 residues. CDR1 is LGHNA and CDR2 is YSLEER in the germline V gene. V shed 1 base and J 3 bases; nucleotides not matched to a gene: 9.

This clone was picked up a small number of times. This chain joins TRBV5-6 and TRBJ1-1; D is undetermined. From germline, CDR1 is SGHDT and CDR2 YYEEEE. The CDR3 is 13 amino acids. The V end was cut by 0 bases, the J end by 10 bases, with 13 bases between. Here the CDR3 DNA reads TGTGCCAGCAGCTTGGGGAGGGAAGAGGGAGCTTTCTTT. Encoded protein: CASSLGREEGAFF.

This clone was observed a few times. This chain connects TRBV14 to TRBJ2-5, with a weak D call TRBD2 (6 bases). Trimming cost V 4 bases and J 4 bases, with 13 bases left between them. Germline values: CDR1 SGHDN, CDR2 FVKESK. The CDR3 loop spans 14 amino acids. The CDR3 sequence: CASSPGEWRETQYF. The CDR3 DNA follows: TGTGCCAGCAGCCCGGGGGAATGGCGAGAGACCCAGTACTTC.

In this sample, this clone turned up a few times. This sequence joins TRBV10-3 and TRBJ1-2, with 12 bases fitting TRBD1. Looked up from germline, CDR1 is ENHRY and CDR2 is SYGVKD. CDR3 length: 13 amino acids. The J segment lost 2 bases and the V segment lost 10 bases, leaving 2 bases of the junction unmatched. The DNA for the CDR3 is TGTGCCACCGGGACAGGGGGCAACTATGGCTACACCTTC. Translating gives CATGTGGNYGYTF.

Here the CDR3 reads CATRDREGTEAFF. CDR3 nucleotide sequence: TGTGCCACCCGGGACAGGGAGGGCACTGAAGCTTTCTTT. V and J are TRBV2 and TRBJ1-1; 9 bases map to TRBD1. The V segment lost 10 bases and the J segment 4 bases; nucleotides outside the gene matches: 7. The CDR3 runs 13 residues. In germline, CDR1 is SNHLY, CDR2 FYNNEI. The full variable domain, rest sourced from reference TRBV2 and TRBJ1-1, is EPEVTQTPSHQVTQMGQEVILRCVPISNHLYFYWYRQILGQKVEFLVSFYNNEISEKSEIFDDQFSVERPDGSNFTLKIRSTKLEDSAMYFCATRDREGTEAFFGQGTRLTVV.

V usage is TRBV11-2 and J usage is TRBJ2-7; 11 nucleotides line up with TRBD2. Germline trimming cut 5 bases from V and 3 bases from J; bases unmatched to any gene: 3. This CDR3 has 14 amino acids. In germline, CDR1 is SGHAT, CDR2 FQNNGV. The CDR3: CASSPGTSGYEQYF. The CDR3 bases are TGTGCCAGCAGCCCCGGGACTAGCGGCTACGAGCAGTACTTC.

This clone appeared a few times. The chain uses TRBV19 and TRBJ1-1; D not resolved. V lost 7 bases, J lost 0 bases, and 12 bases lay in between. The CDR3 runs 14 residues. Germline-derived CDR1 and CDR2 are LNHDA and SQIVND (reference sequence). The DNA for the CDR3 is TGTGCCAGTATGGAGGGTGGAATGAACACTGAAGCTTTCTTT. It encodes CASMEGGMNTEAFF. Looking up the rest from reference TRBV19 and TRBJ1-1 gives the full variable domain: DGGITQSPKYLFRKEGQNVTLSCEQNLNHDAMYWYRQDPGQGLRLIYYSQIVNDFQKGDIAEGYSVSREKKESFPLTVTSAQKNPTAFYLCASMEGGMNTEAFFGQGTRLTVV.

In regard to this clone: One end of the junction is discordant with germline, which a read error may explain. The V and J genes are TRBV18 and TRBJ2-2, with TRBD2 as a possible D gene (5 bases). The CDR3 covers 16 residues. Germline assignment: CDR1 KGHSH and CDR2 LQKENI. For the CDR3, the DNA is TGTGCCAGCTCACCACAAACCAGCACGAACACCGGGGAGCTTTTTTTT. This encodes CASSPQTSTNTGELFF.

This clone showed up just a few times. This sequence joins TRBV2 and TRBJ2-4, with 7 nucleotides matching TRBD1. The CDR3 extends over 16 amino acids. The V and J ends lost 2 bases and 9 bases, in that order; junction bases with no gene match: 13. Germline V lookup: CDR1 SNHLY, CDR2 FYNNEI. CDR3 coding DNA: TGTGCCAGCAGTGAAAACAGACAGGGTATTTCGGGCATTCAGTACTTC. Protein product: CASSENRQGISGIQYF.